This passage covers 19 T cell receptor beta chains from one sample sequenced in a study of chemoradiotherapy in HPV16-positive cancers (dated by TCRdb to the early 2020s). The protocol used for the library was the immunoSEQ multiplex PCR assay. TCRdb took over this immuneACCESS table, retaining in-frame rearrangements with V and J assigned. Such tables are incomplete; in checked studies, under half of the missing clones stem from an unresolved V gene, and the remainder is unexplained. A total of fewer than 40,000 clones appear in this sample, around 92% of them only once. The top ten hold approximately 3.6% of the sample. The input for sequencing was blood, taken from a patient who underwent chemoradiotherapy. The source is a human donor with HPV-associated anogenital cancer.

The chain joins TRBV6-5 to TRBJ1-4, with D tentatively TRBD1 (5 bases). Germline V CDR1 and CDR2: MNHEY, SVGAGI. The CDR3 totals 16 residues. V lost 0 bases and J 6 bases, leaving 14 bases between the germline ends. The DNA of the CDR3 is TGTGCCAGCAGTTACTCGTTATGGGACGGTTATGAAAAACTGTTTTTT. Amino acids: CASSYSLWDGYEKLFF.

The rearrangement uses TRBV29-1 and TRBJ2-5; 10 nucleotides agree with TRBD2. The end of the DNA fits TRBJ2-7 better, so the J call may be wrong. CDR3 length equals 15 residues. Germline V gene lookup returns CDR1 SQVTM and CDR2 ANQGSEA. CDR3 DNA: TGCAGCGTCGCTCCTTTCAGCGGGGGGGCGTACGAGCAGTACTTC. Residues: CSVAPFSGGAYEQYF.

The V gene is TRBV11-3, the J gene TRBJ1-6; unclear D gene. V was trimmed by 3 bases and J by 7 bases, leaving 7 bases between them. The CDR3 is made up of 13 amino acids. Germline V gives CDR1 SGHNT, CDR2 YENEEA. The CDR3 bases are TGTGCCAGCAGCTTTGGGGAAAATTCACCCCTCCACTTT. Translating gives CASSFGENSPLHF. Looking up the rest from reference TRBV11-3 and TRBJ1-6 gives the full variable domain: EAGVVQSPRYKIIEKKQPVAFWCNPISGHNTLYWYLQNLGQGPELLIRYENEEAVDDSQLPKDRFSAERLKGVDSTLKIQPAELGDSAVYLCASSFGENSPLHFGNGTRLTVT.

This chain uses TRBV6-5 with TRBJ1-2; the D gene is possibly TRBD1 (5 bases). This CDR3 region has 15 residues. Germline CDR1 and CDR2: MNHEY and SVGAGI. V was shortened by 6 bases and J by 3 bases, with 17 bases between the two germline ends. CDR3 amino acids: CASRPGQTSYYGYTF. DNA for the CDR3: TGTGCCAGCAGACCAGGACAAACCTCTTACTATGGCTACACCTTC.

The chain is built from TRBV9 and TRBJ2-5, with TRBD1 identical over 8 bases. The V gene end was trimmed by 3 bases and the J gene end by 4 bases; junction bases not matched to a gene: 5. This CDR3 comprises 14 residues. The germline V gene encodes CDR1 SGDLS and CDR2 YYNGEE. The CDR3 bases are TGTGCCAGCAGCGGGGGACAGGCAAGAGAGACCCAGTACTTC. This gives the protein CASSGGQARETQYF.

This chain joins TRBV5-6 and TRBJ2-5; unclear D gene. The CDR3 loop spans 13 amino acids. The germline gives CDR1 SGHDT, CDR2 YYEEEE. V gave up 4 bases and J gave up 2 bases, with 9 bases separating them. In DNA form, the CDR3 reads TGTGCCAGCAGCAACGACTTACAAGAGACCCAGTACTTC. Its translation: CASSNDLQETQYF.

V is TRBV2 and J is TRBJ1-3, with D possibly matching TRBD1 (6 bases). Germline V gene sequence: CDR1 SNHLY, CDR2 FYNNEI. V lost 2 bases to trimming and J lost 8 bases, with 16 bases between them. There are 15 residues in the CDR3. CDR3 residues: CASSEIFGGQDTIYF. CDR3 sequence (DNA): TGTGCCAGCAGTGAAATTTTCGGGGGCCAGGACACCATATATTTT.

This clone has more than one count but fewer than ten. The chain couples TRBV7-2 to TRBJ2-5, with 9 bases that match TRBD1. V was clipped by 4 bases and J by 6 bases; unmatched bases: 6. The CDR3 is 14 residues long. Per germline, CDR1 SGHTA and CDR2 FQGNSA. In nucleotides, the CDR3 is TGTGCCAGCAGCTCGACGACAGGGGGGAAGACCCAGTACTTC. Its protein is CASSSTTGGKTQYF.

The chain recombines TRBV21-1 with TRBJ2-2. TRBV21-1 is annotated as a pseudogene. This CDR3 comprises 15 residues. CDR3 loop: CASSKPGAESGELFF. In DNA form, the CDR3 reads TGTGCCAGCAGCAAACCGGGGGCGGAGTCCGGGGAGCTGTTTTTT.

This clone was recorded once. The V call is TRBV30, the J call TRBJ2-7; 12 nucleotides agree with TRBD2. Germline values: CDR1 GTSNPN, CDR2 SVGIG (reference sequence). V shed 3 bases, J shed 6 bases, and the junction held 18 bases outside the gene matches. The CDR3 runs to 18 residues. Here the CDR3 reads CAWRAIRTSGVMGSEQYF. DNA of the CDR3: TGTGCCTGGAGGGCGATACGGACTAGCGGGGTTATGGGTTCCGAGCAGTACTTC. The whole variable domain, remainder taken from reference TRBV30 and TRBJ2-7, is SQTIHQWPATLVQPVGSPLSLECTVEGTSNPNLYWYRQAAGRGLQLLFYSVGIGQISSEVPQNLSASRPQDRQFILSSKKLLLSDSGFYLCAWRAIRTSGVMGSEQYFGPGTRLTVT.

The V and J genes are TRBV6-6 and TRBJ1-5, with D possibly being TRBD1 (5 bases). V was pared by 3 bases and J by 6 bases, with 12 bases between. The CDR3 consists of 14 residues. CDR1 and CDR2 (germline): MNHNY, SVGAGI (reference sequence). The CDR3 protein is CASSYYGGGQPQHF. CDR3 nucleotide sequence: TGTGCCAGCAGTTATTACGGGGGAGGTCAGCCCCAGCATTTT.

CDR3 sequence reads: CASSPLNQPRDREAFF. CDR3 nucleotide sequence: TGTGCCAGCTCACCACTGAACCAACCCAGAGACAGAGAAGCTTTCTTT. The rearrangement uses TRBV18 and TRBJ1-1; tentatively, D is TRBD1 (5 bases). The CDR3 spans 16 residues. Germline V lookup: CDR1 KGHSH, CDR2 LQKENI. Deletions cut 1 base from V and 8 bases from J, with 20 bases between.

V usage is TRBV7-6 and J usage is TRBJ2-7; 8 positions match TRBD2. Trimming took 0 bases from V and 3 from J; bases not matched to a gene: 4. The CDR3 extends over 15 amino acids. Germline V lookup: CDR1 SGHVS, CDR2 FNYEAQ. This CDR3 reads CASSLAGTRGYEQYF. CDR3 nucleotides: TGTGCCAGCAGCTTAGCCGGGACTAGAGGCTACGAGCAGTACTTC.

The genes are TRBV4-3 and TRBJ2-1; D might be TRBD2 (6 bases). CDR3 length: 14 amino acids. Trimming left V 0 bases short and J 5 bases short, with 8 bases between. The germline V gene encodes CDR1 LGHNA and CDR2 YSLEER. The CDR3 here is CASSQDSGDNEQFF. The CDR3 nucleotides are TGCGCCAGCAGCCAAGATTCGGGGGACAATGAGCAGTTCTTC.

The genes are TRBV4-2 and TRBJ2-3; 9 nucleotides line up with TRBD2. Germline CDR1 and CDR2: LGHNA and YNFKEQ. CDR3 length equals 18 residues. J gave up 8 bases and V 1 base, and 16 bases lay outside the gene matches. Here the CDR3 reads CASSQADSAGGPRVTQYF. The CDR3 nucleotides are TGTGCCAGCAGCCAAGCCGATAGCGCGGGGGGGCCTCGGGTTACGCAGTATTTT.

This chain uses TRBV18 with TRBJ2-1, with D perhaps matching TRBD1 (6 bases). V lost 3 bases, J lost 7 bases, and 10 bases lay in between. The CDR3 contains 13 residues. Germline V gene data show CDR1 as KGHSH and CDR2 as LQKENI. In DNA form, the CDR3 reads TGTGCCAGCTCACCTTGGGACAAGAATGAGCAGTTCTTC. Amino acids: CASSPWDKNEQFF.

V and J are TRBV19 and TRBJ1-1; 7 nucleotides agree with TRBD1. This CDR3 is built from 14 residues. V shed 9 bases and J 7 bases; nucleotides not matched to a gene: 14. In germline, CDR1 is LNHDA, CDR2 SQIVND (reference sequence). CDR3 DNA sequence: TGTGCCAGCGCCTGGGGCAGGGGGAGTGGTGAAGCTTTCTTT. Translation gives CASAWGRGSGEAFF.

This chain connects TRBV11-2 to TRBJ2-5, with a tentative D call TRBD2 (5 bases). The ends were cut back, 0 bases at V and 13 bases at J, with 21 bases in the middle. The CDR3 is made up of 15 amino acids. Germline V lookup: CDR1 SGHAT, CDR2 FQNNGV. Here the CDR3 DNA reads TGTGCCAGCAGCTTAGATGGGAGACAAGCCTACGAGAGGTACTTC. It yields the protein CASSLDGRQAYERYF.

This clone was detected only once. This chain uses TRBV6-5 with TRBJ2-7; 7 bases match TRBD2. The CDR3 sequence is 15 residues long. Germline V lookup: CDR1 MNHEY, CDR2 SVGAGI. V lost 2 bases to trimming and J lost 1 base; unmatched junction nucleotides: 5. CDR3 sequence: CASSYGPGGSYEQYF. The CDR3 coding sequence is TGTGCCAGCAGTTACGGCCCGGGGGGATCCTACGAGCAGTACTTC.